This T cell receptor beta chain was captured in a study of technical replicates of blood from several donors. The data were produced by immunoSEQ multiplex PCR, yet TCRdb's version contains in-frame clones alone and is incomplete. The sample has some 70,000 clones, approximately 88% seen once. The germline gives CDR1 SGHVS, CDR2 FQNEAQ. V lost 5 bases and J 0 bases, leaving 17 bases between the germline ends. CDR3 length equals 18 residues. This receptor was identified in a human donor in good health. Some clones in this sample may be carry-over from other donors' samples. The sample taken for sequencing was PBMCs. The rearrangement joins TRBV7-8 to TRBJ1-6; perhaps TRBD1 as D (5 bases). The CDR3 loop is CASSVSGGGGSYNSPLHF. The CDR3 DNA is TGTGCCAGCAGCGTCTCGGGCGGGGGGGGCTCCTATAATTCACCCCTCCACTTT.